This T cell receptor (beta chain) was observed in a study of blood T cell repertoires in COVID-19. In the authors' methods: Using reference gene primer amplification, nucleated cell counts were estimated. Assay: immunoSEQ multiplex PCR; the TCRdb copy retains only in-frame clones and omits some. V, J and clone size derive from that table, while D and trimming were established from the DNA sequence. In the table there are some 180,000 clones, less than 85% of which are singletons. Deletions cut 4 bases from V and 2 bases from J, with 8 bases between. The CDR3 runs 13 residues. Germline CDR1 and CDR2: LNHDA and SQIVND (reference sequence). A single count supports this clone. Individuals drawn from around 25 US areas were roughly 18 to 89 years old. Cohorts were assigned according to the clinical history that participants reported.

Sequences were obtained from PBMCs or T cells enriched from blood (not recorded which). The source is a woman aged 55-69 years with acute COVID-19. This chain connects TRBV19 to TRBJ1-2; D is possibly TRBD1 (5 bases). CDR3 region: CASSTGPNYGYTF. CDR3 in DNA: TGTGCCAGTAGTACAGGGCCAAACTATGGCTACACCTTC.